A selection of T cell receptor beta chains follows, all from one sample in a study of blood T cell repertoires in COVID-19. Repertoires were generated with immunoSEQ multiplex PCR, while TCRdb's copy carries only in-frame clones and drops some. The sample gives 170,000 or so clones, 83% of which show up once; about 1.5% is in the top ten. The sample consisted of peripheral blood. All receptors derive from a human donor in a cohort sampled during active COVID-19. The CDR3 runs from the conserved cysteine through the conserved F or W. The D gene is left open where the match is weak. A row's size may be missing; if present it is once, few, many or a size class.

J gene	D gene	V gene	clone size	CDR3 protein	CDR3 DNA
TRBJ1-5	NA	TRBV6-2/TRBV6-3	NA	CASSLQGPDQPQHF	TGTGCCAGCAGCCTACAGGGTCCGGATCAGCCCCAGCATTTT
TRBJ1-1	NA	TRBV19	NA	CATGGGTEAFF	TGTGCTACTGGGGGAGGCACTGAAGCTTTCTTT
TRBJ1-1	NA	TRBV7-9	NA	CASSPPTGGLNTEAFF	TGTGCCAGCAGCCCCCCCACGGGGGGCTTGAACACTGAAGCTTTCTTT
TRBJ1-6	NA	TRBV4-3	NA	CASSPGERRPLHF	TGCGCCAGCAGCCCCGGTGAGAGGAGACCCCTCCACTTT
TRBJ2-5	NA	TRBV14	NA	CASSQGGSRETQYF	TGTGCCAGCAGCCAAGGGGGCTCGAGGGAGACCCAGTACTTC
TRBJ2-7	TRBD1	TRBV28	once	CASSGAGQGPSF	TGTGCCAGCAGTGGGGCGGGACAGGGCCCTAGCTTC
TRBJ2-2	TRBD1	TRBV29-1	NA	CSVGAGGPTGELFF	TGCAGCGTTGGGGCAGGGGGACCCACCGGGGAGCTGTTTTTT
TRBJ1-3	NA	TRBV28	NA	CASTGSIYTIYF	TGTGCCAGCACAGGGTCTATCTACACCATATATTTT
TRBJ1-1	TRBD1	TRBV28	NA	CASSPRGHTEAFF	TGTGCCAGCAGCCCCAGGGGGCATACTGAAGCTTTCTTT
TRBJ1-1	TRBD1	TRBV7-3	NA	CASSLTTGQGDTEAFF	TGTGCCAGCAGCTTAACAACCGGACAGGGGGACACTGAAGCTTTCTTT
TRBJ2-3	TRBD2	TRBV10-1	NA	CASSLGLAGGSDTQYF	TGCGCCAGCAGCCTCGGACTAGCGGGAGGATCAGATACGCAGTATTTT
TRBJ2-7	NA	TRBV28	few	CASTAGYEQYF	TGTGCCAGCACCGCGGGGTACGAGCAGTACTTC
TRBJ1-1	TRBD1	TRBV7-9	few	CASGPTGKGTEAFF	TGTGCCAGCGGCCCGACAGGGAAGGGAACTGAAGCTTTCTTT
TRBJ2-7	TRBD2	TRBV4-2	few	CASSTLAGGLYEQYF	TGTGCCAGCAGCACACTAGCGGGAGGCCTCTACGAGCAGTACTTC